This TCR beta chain was observed in a study of cytomegalovirus exposure and HLA in healthy donors (dated by TCRdb to the late 2010s). At the level of the whole study: An earlier analysis of roughly 610 of the donors reported approximately 300 Gb of sequence data and roughly 120 million unique TCR beta sequences obtained from around 190 million T cells. An early release that covered about 640 HLA-typed donors contained approximately 300 gigabases of sequencing data and about 84 million unique TCR sequences. The genetic ancestry cluster associated with self-reported Caucasian donors included about 84% of the approximately 410 genotyped donors. The study aimed to test whether cataloging public T cell receptors could reveal signatures of past pathogen exposure. Using immunosequencing, the study profiled T cell repertoires from 500 to 800 subjects and related those repertoires to cytomegalovirus serostatus. In addition to the first cohort of approximately 650 subjects, a separate validation cohort of approximately 120 different subjects was used. High-throughput TCR immunosequencing, statistical association of individual TCRs with disease status, and machine learning were combined to predict cytomegalovirus infection status. A later analysis re-examined previously published TCR beta repertoires from 610 or so donors and added high-resolution HLA genotyping to investigate patterns of TCR occurrence. In the later analysis, no new phenotypic data were used to find candidate immune exposures; instead, reliance was placed on TCR beta sequences and their occurrence across donors. To decide whether each TCR beta V gene segment behaved as functional or pseudogenic, an earlier analysis of some 540 of the donors relied on high-throughput TCR beta sequencing. Donor age, sex, ethnicity and CMV serostatus were compiled together with the repertoire data. In a later genetic analysis, genome-wide SNP genotypes for about three fifths of the 666 donors were used, and that subset was treated as a discovery cohort. All discovery cohort repertoires had been generated on a single sequencing platform. HLA typing covered class I and class II loci at four-digit resolution. Typing coverage differed by locus: A, B, C, DRB1 and DQB1 were typed in about 629-630 donors, DQA1 in about 560, DPA1 in around 610, and DPB1 in 400 to 490. Because of strong linkage in the cohort, a few DR-DQ haplotypes were treated as single units for association and clustering. On average, 235,054 unique TCR beta nucleotide sequences were sequenced per donor among more than 350 genotyped donors of the cohort, with roughly 18% of those sequences being non-productive.

Libraries were prepared through the immunoSEQ multiplex PCR assay. A mixture of 60 forward primers for TCR Vbeta segments and 13 reverse primers for TCR Jbeta segments was used in the multiplex PCR. Amplification of the CDR3 region of rearranged TCR beta genes was performed with a multiplex PCR assay on genomic DNA. On the Illumina HiSeq System, the amplified TCR beta libraries were sequenced as 87-base-pair reads. The published analysis was carried out like this. A later analysis tallied 75 million to 95 million unique TCR beta chains across the 610 or so repertoires, and approximately 9.9 million of those chains were shared by two or more donors. To remove PCR and sequencing errors, raw reads were error-corrected and collapsed into unique sequences using a nearest-neighbor algorithm that merged closely related sequences. Alignment of CDR3 sequences to IMGT reference sequences was used to assign V, D and J gene segments. For a sequence to be retained, a match of at least six nucleotides was required to both a V gene segment and a J gene segment. A rearrangement counted as productive if the CDR3 had no stop codons and remained in frame with V and J, and every other rearrangement counted as non-productive. Following IMGT convention, CDR3 was defined as the stretch from the second conserved V-encoded cysteine to the conserved J-encoded phenylalanine. The earlier analysis of approximately 590 of the donors excluded any sequence lacking an unambiguous match to a single V gene segment. In an earlier analysis of several hundred of the donors, a V segment was called functional when productive rearrangements were above 56.7%, and segregating when the standard deviation between donors exceeded 5%. To diagnose cytomegalovirus status from the catalog of TCR beta chain sequences, a statistical classification framework was built. In a later analysis, V and J genes were assigned by comparing TCR nucleotide sequences against IMGT/GENE-DB human TR gene sequences. In a later analysis, CDR3 sequences and most-parsimonious VDJ recombination scenarios were assigned using the TCRdist pipeline. In a later analysis, each TCR beta chain was defined by its CDR3 amino acid sequence together with its V-gene family, and reads lacking a unique V-gene family were excluded. As a way to deal with suspected cross-contamination and a sequencing artifact, a later analysis dropped 450 to 700 nucleotide sequences that were highly shared and had low generation probability. For each public chain, a later analysis derived a clonal expansion index from normalized ranks of inferred template counts within each repertoire. In a later analysis, generation probabilities were computed with a VDJ recombination model fitted to out-of-frame rearrangements, and the resulting probabilities were checked against IGoR. In a later analysis, TCR-TCR, TCR-HLA and TCR-CMV co-occurrence was scored with hypergeometric tests, and a repertoire-size bias correction was applied to TCR pairs. False discovery rates were estimated in a later analysis by permuting HLA or CMV assignments 20 times. In a later analysis, co-occurring TCRs were grouped with DBSCAN, and TCRdist sequence similarity was added when clustering was performed within HLA-allele-positive subsets. Repertoires with fewer than 30,000 or more than 120,000 public chains were left out of co-occurrence clustering, as were about 5 repertoires with anomalous nucleotide sharing. TCRdb retrieved this table from immuneACCESS and kept in-frame rearrangements only. Not all clones are present; in checked studies, unresolved V genes account for under half, and no reason is known for the remainder. That table furnishes V, J and clone size, whereas the DNA furnished D and trimming. The table for this sample lists approximately 97,000 clones; around 80% of them were counted only once. Roughly 5.1% of the sample is taken by the ten largest.

The cohort was made up of 666 healthy bone marrow donors. At the time of sampling, all cohort members were nominally healthy, though unrecorded immune exposures were likely present. The donor tested CMV seropositive and was one of the 289 seropositive cohort members. A peripheral blood sample was collected from each donor, and TCR beta sequencing was performed on peripheral blood mononuclear cells. Genomic DNA was extracted from the blood cell samples with the Qiagen DNeasy Blood Extraction Kit. General study outcomes and caveats: Linkage disequilibrium might explain the correlated functional status among segregating V segments, but an unknown experimental factor could not be ruled out. In a later analysis, TCR association rates were found to vary across HLA loci, with the most associated TCRs seen for DRB1 alleles and the fewest for HLA-C alleles. In an earlier analysis of more than 500 of the donors, most TCR beta V segments appeared in productive rearrangements about 90% or about 30% of the time, broadly matching IMGT annotations. Some IMGT-functional V segments, including TRBV6-2 and TRBV6-3, could not be distinguished by the 87-base-pair reads and were therefore excluded. A later genetic analysis associated a missense DCLRE1C variant with V-gene and J-gene trimming of TCR beta chains, and an independent cohort replicated the association. In a later analysis, HLA-associated TCR beta chains were found to be more clonally expanded and to have lower generation probabilities than equally common non-associated chains. Cytomegalovirus status was reported to be diagnosed by the classifier with high specificity and sensitivity in both the original and validation cohorts. A total of 150 to 200 TCR beta chains were listed by the study as associated with cytomegalovirus. This cohort had only TCR beta chains sequenced, and the lack of alpha or paired-chain data limited which features could be detected. When HLA alleles, especially DR and DQ, strongly co-occurred, attributing TCR associations to individual alleles was difficult. Because counts were too low, around 17 rarely observed V segments, including chromosome 9 orphons, were left out of the earlier analysis of 587 of the donors. In a later analysis, around 15,000 TCR beta sequences were associated with specific HLA alleles at a false discovery rate of 0.05. A group of highly shared sequence variants was considered likely to be a technical artifact of the sequencing pipeline. A further reported finding was that TCR beta sequences accurately predicted the HLA-A and HLA-B alleles for most subjects in the first cohort. The authors suggested that the approach could potentially be extended to other disease states and immunological phenotypes. The only immune exposure information available for the cohort was CMV serostatus. While some public TCRs were present in many individuals, most TCR sequences turned up only very rarely across donors. Roughly uniform sequencing depth across donors was assumed in presence/absence analyses, although this assumption may not hold. In vitro tests confirmed that three of the cytomegalovirus-associated TCR beta chains recognize cytomegalovirus antigens. A later analysis reported that several top co-occurrence clusters appeared linked to parvovirus B19, influenza, CMV and Epstein-Barr virus. Compared with the roughly 710-donor mean, donors in an Asian-associated ancestry cluster had fewer N-insertions in productive TCRs, according to a later genetic analysis. Because some donors lacked HLA typing at each locus, the association tests relied only on the typed subset. In a later analysis, most CMV-associated TCR beta chains were found to appear HLA-restricted, with HLA associations seemingly driven largely by CMV exposure.

As regards this clone: What this receptor recognizes is not known. The record has no base qualities; no much larger clone is one base away.

At the junction V is shortened by 5 bases and J by 0 bases, with 13 bases in between. The CDR3 numbers 15 residues from cysteine through phenylalanine. Solely the CDR3 DNA is kept, with 45 bases framed from the first base. The germline V gene gives CDR1 as KGHSH and CDR2 as LQKENI. The V and J genes are TRBV18 and TRBJ1-1, with TRBD1 as a weak D call on 6 bases. The sequenced sample consisted of PBMCs. The sequence came from a man in his forties in good health and CMV-seropositive. The CDR3 reads CASSAGQLMNTEAFF. Read as DNA, the sequence is TGTGCCAGCTCAGCCGGACAGCTTATGAACACTGAAGCTTTCTTT.